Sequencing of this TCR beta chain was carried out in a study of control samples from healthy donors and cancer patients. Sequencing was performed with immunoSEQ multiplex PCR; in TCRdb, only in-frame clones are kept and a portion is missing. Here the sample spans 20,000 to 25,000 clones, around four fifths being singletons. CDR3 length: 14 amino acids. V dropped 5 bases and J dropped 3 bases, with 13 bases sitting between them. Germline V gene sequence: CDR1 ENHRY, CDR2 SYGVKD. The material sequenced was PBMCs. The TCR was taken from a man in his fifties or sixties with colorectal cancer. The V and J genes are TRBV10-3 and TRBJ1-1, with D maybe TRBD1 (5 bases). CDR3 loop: CAISPGPGYTEAFF. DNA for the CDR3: TGTGCCATCAGTCCAGGGCCGGGGTACACTGAAGCTTTCTTT.